Presented here are 20 T cell receptor beta chains from one specimen sequenced in a study of beta chain features in type 1 diabetes. Expressed TCRB transcripts were sequenced because the isolated RNA had all been reverse transcribed beforehand. TCRdb keeps only in-frame clones here, not all; method: immunoSEQ multiplex PCR. Among around 290,000 clones listed, roughly 8% were seen once. Sequenced sample: central memory CD4+ T cells from blood. Receptors originate from a woman aged 18 to 35 in good health.

The J gene is TRBJ2-2, the V gene TRBV11-3, with D possibly matching TRBD2 (5 bases). This CDR3 spans 15 amino acids. CDR1 and CDR2 from the germline V gene are SGHNT and YENEEA. The ends were cut back, 2 bases at V and 3 bases at J, with 10 bases in the middle. In DNA form, the CDR3 reads TGTGCCAGCAGCTTATTGTTGGGAGACACCGGGGAGCTGTTTTTT. Protein: CASSLLLGDTGELFF. Variable domain in full (rest from reference TRBV11-3 and TRBJ2-2): EAGVVQSPRYKIIEKKQPVAFWCNPISGHNTLYWYLQNLGQGPELLIRYENEEAVDDSQLPKDRFSAERLKGVDSTLKIQPAELGDSAVYLCASSLLLGDTGELFFGEGSRLTVL.

The V and J genes are TRBV4-3 and TRBJ1-4, with D possibly matching TRBD1 (6 bases). CDR3 size: 17 residues. CDR1 and CDR2 from the germline V gene are LGHNA and YSLEER. Trimming took 1 base from V and 7 from J, leaving 19 bases between them. The CDR3 region has the DNA TGCGCCAGCAGCCAAGTCAACCCAGGGGATGGCGGTGAAAAACTGTTTTTT. Encoded protein: CASSQVNPGDGGEKLFF.

The chain has TRBV30 and TRBJ1-3, with a possible D match to TRBD1 (5 bases). Per the germline V gene, CDR1 is GTSNPN and CDR2 is SVGIG (reference sequence). V lost 3 bases and J lost 1, with 19 bases in between. There are 17 residues in the CDR3. CDR3 DNA sequence: TGTGCCTGGAGCGTTAACTCCAAGGGGATATCTGGAAACACCATATATTTT. The encoded protein is CAWSVNSKGISGNTIYF. Together with reference TRBV30 and TRBJ1-3, the CDR3 gives the full variable domain: SQTIHQWPATLVQPVGSPLSLECTVEGTSNPNLYWYRQAAGRGLQLLFYSVGIGQISSEVPQNLSASRPQDRQFILSSKKLLLSDSGFYLCAWSVNSKGISGNTIYFGEGSWLTVV.

As concerns this clone: Other DNA sequences in the sample encode the same CDR3. V usage is TRBV7-9 and J usage is TRBJ1-1, with D hard to call. The CDR3 is 13 amino acids. V was shortened by 1 base and J by 1 base, with 4 bases between the two germline ends. Germline CDR1 is SEHNR and CDR2 is FQNEAQ (reference sequence). CDR3 amino acids: CASSLGKNTEAFF. The CDR3 bases are TGTGCCAGCAGCTTAGGAAAGAACACTGAAGCTTTCTTT.

This rearrangement joins TRBV28 to TRBJ2-1; D possibly corresponds to TRBD1 (6 bases). With 4 bases removed from V and 0 bases from J, the gap between germline ends came to 10 bases. The CDR3 has 15 amino acids. The germline CDR1 and CDR2 sequences are MDHEN and SYDVKM. CDR3 sequence: CASSSAGDSYNEQFF. CDR3 bases: TGTGCCAGCAGTTCCGCAGGGGACTCCTACAATGAGCAGTTCTTC. Together with reference TRBV28 and TRBJ2-1, the CDR3 gives the full variable domain: DVKVTQSSRYLVKRTGEKVFLECVQDMDHENMFWYRQDPGLGLRLIYFSYDVKMKEKGDIPEGYSVSREKKERFSLILESASTNQTSMYLCASSSAGDSYNEQFFGPGTRLTVL.

This clone was seen a handful of times. This CDR3 reads CASSLVGGWDSPLHF. The CDR3 bases are TGCGCCAGCAGCTTGGTGGGGGGCTGGGATTCACCCCTCCACTTT. The V gene is TRBV5-1, the J gene TRBJ1-6, with D possibly TRBD1 on 6 matching bases. The germline V and J ends were trimmed by 0 bases and 8 bases, with 12 bases remaining between them. Germline V gene lookup returns CDR1 SGHRS and CDR2 YFSETQ. The CDR3 sequence is 15 residues long.

This clone was seen a handful of times. The V call is TRBV15, the J call TRBJ1-4, with D perhaps matching TRBD1 (5 bases). CDR3 size: 15 residues. Trimming removed 1 base at V and 13 bases at J, with 19 bases between. Germline lookup yields CDR1 LNHNV and CDR2 YYDKDF (reference sequence). Written as DNA, the CDR3 is TGTGCCACCAGCAGAGCTCCGGGACCCTCCTTGGGACTGTTTTTT. Translation: CATSRAPGPSLGLFF.

This clone was detected ten times or more. Other nucleotide sequences in the sample specify the same CDR3. The CDR3 sequence: CASSLSTDTQYF. The DNA for the CDR3 is TGCGCCAGCAGCTTGAGCACAGATACGCAGTATTTT. This chain connects TRBV5-1 to TRBJ2-3, with D unresolved. V was trimmed by 1 base and J by 0 bases, leaving 0 bases between them. This CDR3 spans 12 amino acids. Germline assignment: CDR1 SGHRS and CDR2 YFSETQ.

The chain carries TRBV7-3 and TRBJ2-3; D is unclear. V was shortened by 5 bases and J by 4 bases, with 7 bases between the two germline ends. Germline values: CDR1 SGHTA, CDR2 FQGTGA. The CDR3 runs 12 residues. In DNA form, the CDR3 reads TGTGCCAGCAGCCCCAGGCCAGATACGCAGTATTTT. Translated: CASSPRPDTQYF.

The chain links TRBV29-1 to TRBJ2-7, with D unresolved. V shed 6 bases and J shed 4 bases, with 10 bases lying between them. The CDR3 has 11 amino acids. Looked up from germline, CDR1 is SQVTM and CDR2 is ANQGSEA. CDR3: CSVMTAYEQYV. CDR3 sequence (DNA): TGCAGCGTCATGACGGCTTACGAGCAGTACGTC.

The V gene is TRBV6-5, the J gene TRBJ1-5, with TRBD1 as a possible D gene (5 bases). CDR1 and CDR2 (germline): MNHEY, SVGAGI. V gave up 5 bases and J gave up 6 bases, with 14 bases separating them. This CDR3 region has 14 residues. The chain's CDR3 is CASSSLGASQPQHF. CDR3 in DNA: TGTGCCAGCAGTAGCCTCGGGGCGAGTCAGCCCCAGCATTTT.

This clone was seen a few times. V usage is TRBV14 and J usage is TRBJ1-4, with D uncertain. Germline CDR1 and CDR2: SGHDN and FVKESK. V lost 2 bases, J lost 5 bases, and 9 bases lay in between. CDR3 length: 14 residues. This CDR3 is CASSQQQLNEKLFF. The CDR3 bases are TGTGCCAGCAGCCAACAACAGCTGAATGAAAAACTGTTTTTT.

V gene TRBV9 combines with J gene TRBJ2-3; D is unclear. Germline V gives CDR1 SGDLS, CDR2 YYNGEE. The CDR3 has 14 amino acids. V lost 0 bases, J lost 3 bases, and 8 bases lay in between. The CDR3 spells CASSVDPETDTQYF. For the CDR3, the DNA is TGTGCCAGCAGCGTAGATCCTGAAACAGATACGCAGTATTTT. Looking up the rest from reference TRBV9 and TRBJ2-3 gives the full variable domain: DSGVTQTPKHLITATGQRVTLRCSPRSGDLSVYWYQQSLDQGLQFLIQYYNGEERAKGNILERFSAQQFPDLHSELNLSSLELGDSALYFCASSVDPETDTQYFGPGTRLTVL.

This clone was seen only a few times. V gene TRBV9 combines with J gene TRBJ2-3; 9 nucleotides agree with TRBD2. The CDR3 loop spans 15 amino acids. V lost 0 bases to trimming and J lost 2 bases; unmatched junction nucleotides: 1. Looked up from germline, CDR1 is SGDLS and CDR2 is YYNGEE. As DNA, the CDR3 is TGTGCCAGCAGCGTAGCTAGCGGGAACACAGATACGCAGTATTTT. Residues: CASSVASGNTDTQYF.

This clone was detected a few times. The chain is built from TRBV7-9 and TRBJ2-4; TRBD1 matches at 7 bases. Germline trimming cut 3 bases from V and 8 bases from J; bases unmatched to any gene: 10. The CDR3 has 15 residues. Germline V gene data show CDR1 as SEHNR and CDR2 as FQNEAQ (reference sequence). CDR3 nucleotides: TGTGCCAGCAGCTTGGAAGAGGGGGCAGGGGACATTCAGTACTTC. This sequence encodes CASSLEEGAGDIQYF.

This clone was seen a few times. The V and J genes are TRBV4-3 and TRBJ2-5; 11 nucleotides match TRBD2. Germline V gives CDR1 LGHNA, CDR2 YSLEER. This CDR3 region has 17 residues. V shed 1 base, J shed 4 bases, and the junction held 8 bases outside the gene matches. CDR3 in amino acids: CASSQGRLAGGIETQYF. In DNA, the CDR3 is TGCGCCAGCAGCCAAGGGCGGCTAGCGGGAGGAATAGAGACCCAGTACTTC.

This clone was detected only a few times. This rearrangement joins TRBV27 to TRBJ1-3; TRBD1 matches 8 bases. V lost 5 bases to trimming and J lost 2 bases; unmatched junction nucleotides: 2. The length of the CDR3 is 14 residues. Germline CDR1 reads MNHEY; CDR2 reads SMNVEV (reference sequence). The CDR3, as DNA: TGTGCCAGCAGTCTCAGGGGGCCTGGAAACACCATATATTTT. Amino acid sequence: CASSLRGPGNTIYF.

This clone has just a few counts. The rearrangement links TRBV7-2 to TRBJ1-2; perhaps TRBD1 as D (6 bases). The V end was cut by 6 bases, the J end by 4 bases, with 12 bases between. CDR1 and CDR2 (germline): SGHTA, FQGNSA. The CDR3 contains 13 residues. In nucleotides, the CDR3 is TGTGCCAGCAGTTCTACAGGGCCCTATGGCTACACCTTC. This codes for CASSSTGPYGYTF.

This clone has only a few counts. This chain joins TRBV7-2 and TRBJ1-2, with 12 bases that match TRBD1. Germline CDR1 reads SGHTA; CDR2 reads FQGNSA. With V trimmed by 7 bases and J by 4 bases, 10 bases remained unmatched. CDR3 length: 16 residues. CDR3 in DNA: TGTGCCAGCACCACAGGCGGGACAGGGGGCAGCTATGGCTACACCTTC. Translation gives CASTTGGTGGSYGYTF.

This clone was seen a few times. The genes are TRBV5-4 and TRBJ2-3, with 12 bases aligning to TRBD1. Germline CDR1 reads SGHNT; CDR2 reads YYREEE (reference sequence). CDR3 length: 16 amino acids. Germline trimming cut 4 bases from V and 5 bases from J; bases unmatched to any gene: 8. The CDR3 DNA sequence: TGTGCCAGCAGCGGAGGGGGACAGGGGGCCCGAGATACGCAGTATTTT. As protein: CASSGGGQGARDTQYF.